The source of this TCR beta chain is a study of patients and donors after allogeneic stem cell transplantation. From germline, CDR1 is SGHVS and CDR2 FQNEAQ. The length of the CDR3 is 15 residues. V was pared by 6 bases and J by 6 bases, with 17 bases between. A single record per CDR3 protein comes from TCRdb applying MiXCR to the RT-PCR reads. The sample has 400,000 to 450,000 distinct CDR3 sequences; roughly 16% are singletons. This clonotype was picked up a small number of times. Material: blood, either unsorted or a sorted T cell fraction (not recorded which). The TCR was taken from a human donor who was either an allogeneic HSCT recipient or a stem cell or donor lymphocyte infusion donor (not recorded which). It is not recorded whose cells these are; they may come from a transplant donor. The V gene is TRBV7-8, the J gene TRBJ1-4; tentatively, D is TRBD1 (6 bases). CDR3 DNA: TGTGCCAGCAGACCCCCCAGGGGCGAAGATGAAAAACTGTTTTTT. This gives the protein CASRPPRGEDEKLFF.